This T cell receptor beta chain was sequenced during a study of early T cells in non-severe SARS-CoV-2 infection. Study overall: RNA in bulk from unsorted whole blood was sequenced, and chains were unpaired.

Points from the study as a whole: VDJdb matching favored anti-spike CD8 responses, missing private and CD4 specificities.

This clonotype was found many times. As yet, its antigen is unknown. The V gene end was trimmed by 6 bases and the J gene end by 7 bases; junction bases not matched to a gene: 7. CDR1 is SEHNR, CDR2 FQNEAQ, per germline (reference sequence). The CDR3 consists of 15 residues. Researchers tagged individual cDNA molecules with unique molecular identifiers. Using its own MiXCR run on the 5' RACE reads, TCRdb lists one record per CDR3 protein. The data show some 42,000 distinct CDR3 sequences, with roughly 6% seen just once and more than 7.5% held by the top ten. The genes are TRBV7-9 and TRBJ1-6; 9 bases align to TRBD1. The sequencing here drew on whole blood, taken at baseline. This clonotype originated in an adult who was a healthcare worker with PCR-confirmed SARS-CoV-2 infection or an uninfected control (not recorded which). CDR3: CASRTTGQGNSPLHF. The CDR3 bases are TGTGCCAGCAGGACAACGGGACAGGGCAATTCACCCCTCCACTTT.